The T cell receptor beta chain described here comes from a study of blood T cells in healthy people across ages. Germline CDR1 and CDR2: SNHLY and FYNNEI. The CDR3 has 15 amino acids. Next came a second PCR, run for roughly 7 to 12 cycles, which used a sample-barcoded 5' primer along with a J-beta primer mix. TCRdb re-analysed the 5' RACE reads in MiXCR, keeping a single row per CDR3 protein. The sample shows approximately 790,000 distinct CDR3 sequences, about 62% of them seen only once. This sequence originates from a man aged 30 to 45 in good health. The chain joins TRBV2 to TRBJ2-4; D is ambiguous. Gene TRBJ2-7 matches the end of the DNA better, so the J call may be wrong. Sequencing input: blood. This CDR3 is CASSEEGGGTYEQYF. CDR3 bases: TGTGCCAGCAGTGAAGAAGGCGGTGGGACCTACGAGCAGTACTTC.